The 11 T cell receptor beta chains below come from one sample, sequenced in a study of post-analysis software for immune sequencing data. Study observations and caveats: Patients used a handful of TRBV segments, including TRBV5-6, TRBV5-1 and TRBV20-1, more often than controls.

The TCR beta cDNA libraries contained unique molecular identifiers. TCRdb re-called the PCR reads through MiXCR, storing one row per CDR3 protein. The sample carries around 710,000 distinct CDR3 sequences, under 60% recorded once. What these receptors recognize is not known. What was sequenced was blood. The receptor source for this set is a girl between 5 and 17 years old with multiple sclerosis.

This rearrangement joins TRBV28 to TRBJ1-5, with TRBD1 as a possible D gene (5 bases). Trimming left V 5 bases short and J 5 bases short, with 22 bases between. Germline CDR1 and CDR2: MDHEN and SYDVKM. CDR3 length: 17 amino acids. The chain's CDR3 is CASSPGDPGAGDQPQHF. The CDR3 nucleotides are TGTGCCAGCAGTCCGGGTGATCCGGGCGCGGGGGATCAGCCCCAGCATTTT.

This chain uses TRBV6-1 with TRBJ1-5; 7 nucleotides match TRBD1. Looked up from germline, CDR1 is MNHNS and CDR2 is SASEGT. The CDR3 contains 15 residues. Trimming took 1 base from V and 6 from J; bases not matched to a gene: 6. CDR3: CASSEDRGNGQPQHF. DNA for the CDR3: TGTGCCAGCAGTGAAGACAGGGGAAACGGTCAGCCCCAGCATTTT.

This chain connects TRBV6-5 to TRBJ2-1, with no clear D. V was shortened by 6 bases and J by 8 bases, with 14 bases between the two germline ends. The CDR3 is 13 amino acids. Germline V CDR1 and CDR2: MNHEY, SVGAGI. CDR3 sequence (DNA): TGTGCCAGCAGGACGGTCCATGTTGATGAGCAGTTCTTC. It encodes CASRTVHVDEQFF.

This clonotype was detected a few times. The chain combines TRBV29-1 with TRBJ2-1, with 9 nucleotides matching TRBD1. V lost 2 bases, J lost 6 bases, and 8 bases stayed unmatched. This CDR3 spans 15 amino acids. Germline V gene lookup returns CDR1 SQVTM and CDR2 ANQGSEA. DNA for the CDR3: TGCAGCGTTGAATCTTGGGACAGGGTACGCAATGAGCAGTTCTTC. Translating it yields CSVESWDRVRNEQFF.

The V call is TRBV20-1, the J call TRBJ2-3; D is ambiguous. This CDR3 has 14 residues. The germline V gene encodes CDR1 DFQATT and CDR2 SNEGSKA (reference sequence). V was shortened by 0 bases and J by 5 bases, with 12 bases between the two germline ends. The CDR3 protein is CSARDYRSVDTQYF. The CDR3 region has the DNA TGCAGTGCTAGAGATTATAGAAGCGTAGATACGCAGTATTTT.

The chain carries TRBV12-3 or TRBV12-4 and TRBJ2-4; either TRBD1 or TRBD2 may fit D (5 bases each). V dropped 5 bases and J dropped 13 bases, with 21 bases sitting between them. The CDR3 is 14 residues long. Here the CDR3 DNA reads TGTGCCAGCAGTCACCCCAGGGACCCACTCAAGCAGTACTTC. This sequence encodes CASSHPRDPLKQYF.

This clonotype was picked up a small number of times. The gene calls are TRBV12-3 or TRBV12-4 and TRBJ2-4; the match to TRBD2 covers 9 bases. TRBJ2-7 explains the end of the DNA better; the J call may be wrong. This CDR3 spans 15 amino acids. The CDR3 protein is CASSFGSGSGYEQYF. The CDR3 DNA follows: TGTGCCAGCAGTTTTGGTAGCGGGAGCGGTTACGAGCAGTACTTC.

V usage is TRBV2 and J usage is TRBJ2-7, with D possibly being TRBD1 (5 bases). The CDR3 is 14 amino acids. Germline V gene lookup returns CDR1 SNHLY and CDR2 FYNNEI. Trimming stripped 8 bases from V and 0 bases from J, with 14 bases between. CDR3 loop: CASYKGVSSYEQYF. The CDR3, as DNA: TGTGCCAGCTATAAAGGGGTCTCCTCCTACGAGCAGTACTTC.

In its sample, this clonotype was seen once. The chain employs TRBV30 and TRBJ2-5; D might be TRBD1 or TRBD2, each matching 5 bases. Trimming left V 3 bases short and J 0 bases short, with 14 bases between. The CDR3 covers 15 residues. CDR1 GTSNPN and CDR2 SVGIG come from the germline V gene (reference sequence). Here the CDR3 reads CAWSVGTDHQETQYF. CDR3 nucleotide sequence: TGTGCCTGGAGCGTCGGGACCGACCACCAAGAGACCCAGTACTTC.

The V and J genes are TRBV5-6 and TRBJ2-1; D is tentatively TRBD1 or TRBD2 (6 bases each). Germline values: CDR1 SGHDT, CDR2 YYEEEE. The CDR3 has 16 amino acids. V was clipped by 6 bases and J by 4 bases, with 20 bases between them. The CDR3 loop reads CASNPAPRGVYNEQFF. In DNA form, the CDR3 reads TGTGCCAGCAACCCGGCACCGAGGGGGGTTTACAATGAGCAGTTCTTC.

The V gene is TRBV29-1, the J gene TRBJ2-4; the D is unclear. The better agreement between TRBJ2-7 and the DNA end casts doubt on the J call. The CDR3 spans 17 residues. Germline assignment: CDR1 SQVTM and CDR2 ANQGSEA. The DNA of the CDR3 is TGCAGCGTTGAGGGGAAGGCAAGGAGAACCGGCGACTACGAGCAGTACTTC. As protein: CSVEGKARRTGDYEQYF.